These T cell receptor beta chains were read from a single sample in a study of cytomegalovirus exposure and HLA in healthy donors. This table comes from immunoSEQ multiplex PCR, and its TCRdb copy is limited to in-frame clones, with some not included. The profile shows approximately 150,000 clones, 75% to 90% of them singletons. The sample comprised PBMCs. The receptors originated from a woman in her 30s in good health and CMV-seronegative. Each CDR3 is given with its conserved first and last residue. D genes are given only for firm matches. Some rows have no size entry. The others give once, few or many, or a class for an expanded clone.

D gene: -; V gene: TRBV21-1; J gene: TRBJ2-3; clone size: -; CDR3 length: 15; CDR3 DNA: TGTGCCAGCACCTCGGGTCTAGCGGATTCAGATACGCAGTATTTT; CDR3 protein: CASTSGLADSDTQYF
D gene: -; V gene: TRBV18; J gene: TRBJ2-5; clone size: -; CDR3 length: 15; CDR3 DNA: TGTGCCAGCTCACCATTACAGGATAAAAAAGAGACCCAGTACTTC; CDR3 protein: CASSPLQDKKETQYF
D gene: -; V gene: TRBV30; J gene: TRBJ1-5; clone size: -; CDR3 length: 13; CDR3 DNA: TGTGCCTGGAGTGTATTATCTGATCAGCCCCAGCATTTT; CDR3 protein: CAWSVLSDQPQHF
D gene: -; V gene: TRBV19; J gene: TRBJ2-7; clone size: -; CDR3 length: 12; CDR3 DNA: TGTGCCAGTAGTGAGCAGGGGTACGAGCAGTACTTC; CDR3 protein: CASSEQGYEQYF
D gene: -; V gene: TRBV19; J gene: TRBJ1-5; clone size: -; CDR3 length: 15; CDR3 DNA: TGTGCCAGTAGTATAGCCGTCATAGGCAATCAGCCCCAGCATTTT; CDR3 protein: CASSIAVIGNQPQHF
D gene: TRBD2; V gene: TRBV30; J gene: TRBJ2-7; clone size: -; CDR3 length: 15; CDR3 DNA: TGTGCCTGGAGTGTTAGTGGGGACTATTCCTACGAGCAGTACTTC; CDR3 protein: CAWSVSGDYSYEQYF
D gene: -; V gene: TRBV9; J gene: TRBJ1-5; clone size: -; CDR3 length: 15; CDR3 DNA: TGTGCCAGCAGCGTAGGCCCCGAGGGAAATCAGCCCCAGCATTTT; CDR3 protein: CASSVGPEGNQPQHF
D gene: -; V gene: TRBV6-6; J gene: TRBJ1-1; clone size: -; CDR3 length: 14; CDR3 DNA: TGTGCCAGCAGTTACTCCGAATGGAGCACTGAAGCTTTCTTT; CDR3 protein: CASSYSEWSTEAFF
D gene: -; V gene: TRBV7-9; J gene: TRBJ2-1; clone size: -; CDR3 length: 15; CDR3 DNA: TGTTCCAGCAGCTACCGGGAAGCCTATGGGGTTGAGCAGTTCTTC; CDR3 protein: CSSSYREAYGVEQFF
D gene: TRBD2; V gene: TRBV7-9; J gene: TRBJ2-3; clone size: -; CDR3 length: 12; CDR3 DNA: TGTGCCAGCGTAGGAGCGGGGGATACGCAGTATTTT; CDR3 protein: CASVGAGDTQYF
D gene: TRBD1; V gene: TRBV27; J gene: TRBJ2-7; clone size: -; CDR3 length: 15; CDR3 DNA: TGTGCCAGCAGTTTAGAAGGGACAGACACCTACGAGCAGTACTTC; CDR3 protein: CASSLEGTDTYEQYF
D gene: -; V gene: TRBV6-5; J gene: TRBJ2-7; clone size: -; CDR3 length: 14; CDR3 DNA: TGTGCCAGCAGTGAGGGCCTCGGGATCTACGAGCAGTACTTC; CDR3 protein: CASSEGLGIYEQYF
D gene: -; V gene: TRBV6-4; J gene: TRBJ2-3; clone size: once; CDR3 length: 13; CDR3 DNA: TGTGCCAGCAGTATTAGTCCCACAGATACGCAGTATTTT; CDR3 protein: CASSISPTDTQYF
D gene: -; V gene: TRBV10-3; J gene: TRBJ1-2; clone size: few; CDR3 length: 11; CDR3 DNA: TGTGCCATCAGTGCGGGTGATGGCTACACCTTC; CDR3 protein: CAISAGDGYTF
D gene: -; V gene: TRBV5-6; J gene: TRBJ1-6; clone size: few; CDR3 length: 16; CDR3 DNA: TGTGCCAGCAGCTTGGCGGCAGGCCTTGGAAATTCACCCCTCCACTTT; CDR3 protein: CASSLAAGLGNSPLHF
D gene: -; V gene: TRBV6-5; J gene: TRBJ2-7; clone size: once; CDR3 length: 13; CDR3 DNA: TGTGCCAGCAGTTACCCAGGGACTCACGAGCAGTACTTC; CDR3 protein: CASSYPGTHEQYF
D gene: -; V gene: TRBV5-1; J gene: TRBJ2-6; clone size: -; CDR3 length: 14; CDR3 DNA: TGCGCCAGCAGCTTAGGGGTCGGGGCCAACGTCCTGACTTTC; CDR3 protein: CASSLGVGANVLTF